This is a list of T cell receptor beta chains from one sample in a study of PD-L1 blockade in urothelial cancer. Generated by immunoSEQ multiplex PCR, the TCRdb table keeps only in-frame clones and is missing some. The sample includes 100,000 to 150,000 clones, roughly 88% of them seen just once. The sequences come from PBMCs, collected around atezolizumab (anti-PD-L1) treatment. Receptors were obtained from a man aged 45-65 years with urothelial cancer. The CDR3 runs from the conserved cysteine through the conserved F or W. D genes are given only for firm matches. A row's size may be missing; if present it is once, few, many or a size class.

>TRBV7-9|.|TRBJ2-2|.|14
CASSFIKNTGELFF
TGTGCCAGCAGCTTTATTAAGAACACCGGGGAGCTGTTTTTT
>TRBV25-1|.|TRBJ1-4|.|15
CASSETFLSGEKLFF
TGTGCCAGCAGTGAAACCTTCTTGTCAGGTGAAAAACTGTTTTTT
>TRBV7-6|.|TRBJ2-1|.|15
CASSLKTRLDNEQFF
TGTGCCAGCAGCTTAAAAACCAGACTAGACAATGAGCAGTTCTTC
>TRBV28|.|TRBJ1-1|few|14
CASSFAGYNTEAFF
TGTGCCAGCAGTTTTGCGGGTTACAACACTGAAGCTTTCTTT
>TRBV7-8|TRBD1|TRBJ1-3|few|14
CASSHRGSGNTIYF
TGTGCCAGCAGCCACAGGGGGTCTGGAAACACCATATATTTT
>TRBV10-3|.|TRBJ2-7|.|12
CAISEGVGEQYF
TGTGCCATCAGTGAAGGGGTGGGGGAGCAGTACTTC
>TRBV13|TRBD1|TRBJ2-5|.|14
CASSLPTGDETQYF
TGTGCCAGCAGCTTGCCGACAGGGGACGAGACCCAGTACTTC
>TRBV14|.|TRBJ1-3|.|17
CASSQVEGRASGNTIYF
TGTGCCAGCAGCCAAGTTGAGGGCAGAGCTTCTGGAAACACCATATATTTT
>TRBV28|TRBD2|TRBJ2-2|.|15
CASSLERENDGELFF
TGTGCCAGCAGTTTGGAGCGGGAGAACGACGGGGAGCTGTTTTTT
>TRBV19|TRBD1|TRBJ2-5|.|16
CASGLGTGGTRETQYF
TGTGCCAGTGGACTCGGGACAGGGGGAACGAGGGAGACCCAGTACTTC
>TRBV5-1|.|TRBJ2-5|.|13
CASSRIAEETQYF
TGCGCCAGCAGCAGGATAGCGGAAGAGACCCAGTACTTC
>TRBV2|.|TRBJ2-1|.|14
CASSEALRVGEQFF
TGTGCCAGCAGTGAAGCGCTTCGGGTGGGTGAGCAGTTCTTC
>TRBV5-1|TRBD2|TRBJ2-7|.|18
CASSSEATGTSGTYEQYF
TGCGCCAGCAGCTCCGAAGCAACCGGGACTAGCGGAACCTACGAGCAGTACTTC
>TRBV30|.|TRBJ2-6|.|15
CAWMARWSGANVLTF
TGTGCCTGGATGGCACGATGGTCTGGGGCCAACGTCCTGACTTTC
>TRBV6-5|TRBD1|TRBJ2-7|.|14
CASSQDRGSYEQYF
TGTGCCAGCAGCCAGGACAGGGGGTCCTACGAGCAGTACTTC
>TRBV27|TRBD1|TRBJ2-7|.|21
CASSLSGWGQGAIAVAYEQYF
TGTGCCAGCAGTTTATCCGGGTGGGGACAGGGGGCAATAGCGGTTGCCTACGAGCAGTACTTC
>TRBV27|.|TRBJ1-1|few|14
CASSLLDSNTEAFF
TGTGCCAGCAGTTTACTGGACAGCAACACTGAAGCTTTCTTT
>TRBV15|TRBD2|TRBJ2-7|.|19
CATSRDRREATLITYEQYF
TGTGCCACCAGCAGAGATCGACGGGAGGCCACGCTTATAACCTACGAGCAGTACTTC
>TRBV7-9|TRBD1|TRBJ1-4|.|14
CASSKGQLNEKLFF
TGTGCCAGCAGTAAGGGACAGCTAAATGAAAAACTGTTTTTT
>TRBV14|TRBD2|TRBJ2-7|.|15
CASSREGLAGTKQYF
TGTGCCAGCAGCCGGGAGGGACTAGCGGGTACGAAGCAGTACTTC
>TRBV5-1|TRBD2|TRBJ2-2|once|17
CASSFLVAGYLAGELFF
TGCGCCAGCAGCTTCCTGGTAGCGGGATATTTGGCCGGGGAGCTGTTTTTT
>TRBV7-8|TRBD2|TRBJ2-1|.|16
CASSLASTSGSYEQFF
TGTGCCAGCAGCTTAGCTTCAACTAGCGGGAGCTATGAGCAGTTCTTC
>TRBV20-1|.|TRBJ2-3|.|11
CSALSTDTQYF
TGCAGTGCTCTGTCCACAGATACGCAGTATTTT
>TRBV2|TRBD1|TRBJ1-2|.|13
CASRSGTGRGYTF
TGTGCCAGCAGATCCGGGACAGGGAGAGGCTACACCTTC
>TRBV28|TRBD1|TRBJ2-6|.|20
CASSPYRTGEYFPGANVLTF
TGTGCCAGCAGTCCCTACCGGACAGGGGAATATTTTCCTGGGGCCAACGTCCTGACTTTC
>TRBV28|TRBD1|TRBJ1-5|.|14
CASRDRGVSQPQHF
TGTGCCAGCAGAGACAGGGGAGTGAGTCAGCCCCAGCATTTT
>TRBV2|.|TRBJ2-7|.|13
CASTQGVGRGTFF
.
>TRBV27|TRBD1|TRBJ2-3|.|13
CASSLTGGHTQYF
TGTGCCAGCAGTCTGACAGGGGGACATACGCAGTATTTT
>TRBV7-9|.|TRBJ2-7|.|16
CASSPRGQHGYYEQYF
TGTGCCAGCAGCCCCCGAGGACAGCATGGCTACTACGAGCAGTACTTC
>TRBV2|.|TRBJ1-3|.|12
CASRSLGNTIYF
TGTGCCAGCAGGAGCTTAGGAAACACCATATATTTT
>TRBV19|.|TRBJ2-2|.|15
CASSTLTSGSGELFF
TGTGCCAGTAGTACCCTGACTAGTGGGTCCGGGGAGCTGTTTTTT